This T cell receptor (beta chain) was sequenced in a study of blood T cells in healthy people across ages. Whole-study findings and limits: Conclusively comparing naive with antigen-experienced cells was impossible with unsorted PBMCs. Long-lived donors exceeded aged donors in naive CD4+ cells and diversity.

A remark on this clonotype: The antigen is not known.

It was with a sample-barcoded 5' primer and a J-beta primer mix that a second PCR of about 6 to 12 cycles was run. A 12-random-nucleotide template-switch adaptor tagged each cDNA molecule. Researchers report that each sample yielded at least 2.5 million CDR3-containing paired-end reads. TCRdb fed the 5' RACE reads into MiXCR, producing one record per CDR3 protein. The sample consists of roughly 2 million distinct CDR3 sequences, approximately 50% of them appearing once. CDR1 and CDR2 from the germline V gene are MDHEN and SYDVKM. The CDR3 spans 15 residues. With 7 bases removed from V and 1 base from J, the gap between germline ends came to 14 bases.

The chain employs TRBV28 and TRBJ1-5; maybe TRBD1 (5 bases). Sequences were obtained from blood. This receptor was identified in a woman in her 40s in good health. The CDR3 loop is CASNWDWMSNQPQHF. CDR3 DNA: TGTGCCAGCAATTGGGACTGGATGAGCAATCAGCCCCAGCATTTT.